This T cell receptor (beta chain) is from a study of cytomegalovirus exposure and HLA in healthy donors. Study-level findings and limits: Earlier results showed most TCR beta V segments being productive about 87% or about 30% of the time. A missense variant in DCLRE1C was later tied to TCR beta V- and J-gene trimming. Presence/absence analyses rested on an assumption that sequencing depth was roughly uniform across donors.

V lost 1 base to trimming and J lost 2 bases, with 8 bases between them. The length of the CDR3 is 14 residues. The germline V gene has CDR1 LNHDA and CDR2 SQIVND (reference sequence). Worth noting for this clone: What it binds is not known.

The PCR employed 60 Vbeta primers together with 13 Jbeta primers. Clones were sequenced by immunoSEQ multiplex PCR, and TCRdb holds only the in-frame ones, with some missing. Of roughly 120,000 clones listed, 76% are singletons. What was sequenced was PBMCs. The clonotype originates from a man in his fifties or sixties in good health and CMV-seronegative. The chain links TRBV19 to TRBJ1-2, with D uncertain. CDR3 DNA: TGTGCCAGTAGTATAGTCAGGAAGAACTATGGCTACACCTTC. Its translation is CASSIVRKNYGYTF.